This T cell receptor (beta chain) was found in a study of control samples from healthy donors and cancer patients. This clone was counted only a few times. V shed 0 bases and J shed 7 bases, with 8 bases lying between them. Germline CDR1 is SGDLS and CDR2 is YYNGEE. The CDR3 consists of 13 residues. Sequencing was performed with immunoSEQ multiplex PCR; in TCRdb, only in-frame clones are kept and a portion is missing. The table records some 95,000 clones, around 90% of them present only once. The chain joins TRBV9 to TRBJ2-1, with unresolved D. The TCR comes from a man aged 25 to 40 in good health. The specimen sequenced was blood. CDR3 nucleotides: TGTGCCAGCAGCGTAGACTGGGGTAATGAGCAGTTCTTC. Amino acids: CASSVDWGNEQFF.